This TCR beta chain emerged from a study of blood T cell repertoires in COVID-19. As for the study in general: The United States, Italy and Spain provided the acute and convalescent COVID-19 samples. Sample material is recorded as cDNA or gDNA derived from T cells, B-cell-depleted T cells, or PBMCs.

CDR3 length equals 14 residues. The J segment lost 5 bases and the V segment lost 3 bases, leaving 4 bases of the junction unmatched. Germline lookup yields CDR1 GTSNPN and CDR2 SVGIG (reference sequence). Using immunoSEQ multiplex PCR, the repertoire was profiled, and TCRdb retains in-frame clones only, with some absent. Counted here are some 11,000 clones, 80% to 95% occurring once; the ten biggest clones make up roughly 27%. This rearrangement joins TRBV30 to TRBJ2-1, with 10 bases fitting TRBD2. Material: peripheral blood. This sequence originates from an older woman with active COVID-19. The CDR3 coding sequence is TGTGCCTGGAGAAATAGCGGGGGGAACAATGAGCAGTTCTTC. Protein: CAWRNSGGNNEQFF.